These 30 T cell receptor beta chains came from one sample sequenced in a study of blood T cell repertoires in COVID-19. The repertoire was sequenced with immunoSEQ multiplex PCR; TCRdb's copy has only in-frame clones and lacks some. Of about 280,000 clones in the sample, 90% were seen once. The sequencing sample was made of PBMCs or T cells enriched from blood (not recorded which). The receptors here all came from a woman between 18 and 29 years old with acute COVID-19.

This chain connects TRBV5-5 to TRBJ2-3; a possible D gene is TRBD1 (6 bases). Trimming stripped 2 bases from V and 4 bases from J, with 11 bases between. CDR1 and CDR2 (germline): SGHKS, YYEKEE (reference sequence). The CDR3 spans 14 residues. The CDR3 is CASSFAGDADTQYF. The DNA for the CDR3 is TGTGCCAGCAGCTTCGCAGGGGACGCAGATACGCAGTATTTT.

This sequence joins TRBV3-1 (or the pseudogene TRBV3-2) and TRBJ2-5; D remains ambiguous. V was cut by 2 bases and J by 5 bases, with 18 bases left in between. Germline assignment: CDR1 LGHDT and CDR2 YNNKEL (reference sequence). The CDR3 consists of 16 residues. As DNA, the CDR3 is TGTGCCAGCAGCCAATCACTCGCATTGGTCGGTGAGACCCAGTACTTC. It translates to CASSQSLALVGETQYF.

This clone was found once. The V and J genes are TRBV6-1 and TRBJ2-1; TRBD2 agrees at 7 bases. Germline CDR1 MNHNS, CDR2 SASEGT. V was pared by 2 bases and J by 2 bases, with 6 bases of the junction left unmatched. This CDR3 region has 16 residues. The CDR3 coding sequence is TGTGCCAGCAGTGAATGGTCGGGGACTACCTACAATGAGCAGTTCTTC. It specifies CASSEWSGTTYNEQFF.

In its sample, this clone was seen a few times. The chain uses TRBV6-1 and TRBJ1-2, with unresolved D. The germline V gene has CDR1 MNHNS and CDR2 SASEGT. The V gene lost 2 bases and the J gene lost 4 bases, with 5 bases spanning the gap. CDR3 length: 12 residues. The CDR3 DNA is TGTGCCAGCAGTGAACAGTCCTATGGCTACACCTTC. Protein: CASSEQSYGYTF.

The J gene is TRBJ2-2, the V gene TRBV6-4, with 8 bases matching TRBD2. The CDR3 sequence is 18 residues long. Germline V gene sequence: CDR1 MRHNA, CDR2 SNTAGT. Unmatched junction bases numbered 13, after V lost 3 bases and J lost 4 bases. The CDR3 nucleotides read TGTGCCAGCAGTGAAAACAACCACGGACTAGCTGCCACCGGGGAGCTGTTTTTT. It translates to CASSENNHGLAATGELFF.

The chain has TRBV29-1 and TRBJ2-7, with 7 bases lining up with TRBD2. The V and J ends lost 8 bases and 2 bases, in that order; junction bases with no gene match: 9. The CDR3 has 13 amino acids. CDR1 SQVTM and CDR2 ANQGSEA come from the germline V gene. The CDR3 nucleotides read TGCAGCTTTGGGGTAGCGGGCGCCTACGAGCAGTACTTC. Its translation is CSFGVAGAYEQYF.

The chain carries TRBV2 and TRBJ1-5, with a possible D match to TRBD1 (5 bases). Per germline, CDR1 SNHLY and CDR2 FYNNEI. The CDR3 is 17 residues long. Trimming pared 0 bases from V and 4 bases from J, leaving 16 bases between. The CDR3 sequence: CASSEAGRATVNQPQHF. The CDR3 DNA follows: TGTGCCAGCAGTGAAGCGGGCAGGGCAACCGTTAATCAGCCCCAGCATTTT.

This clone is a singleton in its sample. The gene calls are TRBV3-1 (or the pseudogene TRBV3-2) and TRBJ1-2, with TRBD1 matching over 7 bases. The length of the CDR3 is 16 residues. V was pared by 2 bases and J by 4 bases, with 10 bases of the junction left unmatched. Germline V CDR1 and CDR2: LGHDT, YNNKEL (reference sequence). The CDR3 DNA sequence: TGTGCCAGCAGCCAACAGGACAGGCTGGATGGCTATGGCTACACCTTC. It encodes CASSQQDRLDGYGYTF.

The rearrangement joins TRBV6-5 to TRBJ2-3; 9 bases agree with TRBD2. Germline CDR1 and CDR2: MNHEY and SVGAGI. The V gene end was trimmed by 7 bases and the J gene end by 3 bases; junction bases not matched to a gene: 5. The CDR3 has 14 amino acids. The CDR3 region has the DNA TGTGCCAGCAATAGCGGGAGCCGTACAGATACGCAGTATTTT. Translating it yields CASNSGSRTDTQYF.

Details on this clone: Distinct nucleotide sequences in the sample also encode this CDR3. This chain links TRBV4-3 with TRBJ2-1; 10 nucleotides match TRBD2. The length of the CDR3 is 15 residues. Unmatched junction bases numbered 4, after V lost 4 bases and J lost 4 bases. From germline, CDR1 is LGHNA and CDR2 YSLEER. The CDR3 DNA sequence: TGCGCCAGCAGCCCTGGGACTAGCGTGTACAATGAGCAGTTCTTC. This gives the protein CASSPGTSVYNEQFF.

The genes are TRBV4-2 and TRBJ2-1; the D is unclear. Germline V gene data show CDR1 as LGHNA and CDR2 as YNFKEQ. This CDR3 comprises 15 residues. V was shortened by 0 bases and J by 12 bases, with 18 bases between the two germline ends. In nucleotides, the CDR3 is TGTGCCAGCAGCCAAGACCCAAGCCAGGTAACCTGGCAGTTCTTC. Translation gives CASSQDPSQVTWQFF.

This CDR3 reads CAYRQGAHEQYF. Written as DNA, the CDR3 is TGTGCTTACCGACAGGGGGCCCACGAGCAGTACTTC. The rearrangement links TRBV2 to TRBJ2-7; 10 bases fit TRBD1. This CDR3 has 12 amino acids. Per germline, CDR1 SNHLY and CDR2 FYNNEI.

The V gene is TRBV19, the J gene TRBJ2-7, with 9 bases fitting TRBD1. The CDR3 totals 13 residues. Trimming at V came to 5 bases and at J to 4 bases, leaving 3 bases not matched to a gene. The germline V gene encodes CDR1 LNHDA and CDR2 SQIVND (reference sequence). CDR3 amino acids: CASSLDRGYEQYF. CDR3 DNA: TGTGCCAGTAGTTTGGACAGGGGTTACGAGCAGTACTTC.

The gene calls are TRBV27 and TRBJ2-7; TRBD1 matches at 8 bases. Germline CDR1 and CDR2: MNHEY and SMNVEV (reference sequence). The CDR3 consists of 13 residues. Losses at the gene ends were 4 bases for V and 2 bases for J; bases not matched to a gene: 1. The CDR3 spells CASSWDRTYEQYF. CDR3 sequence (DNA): TGTGCCAGCAGTTGGGACAGGACCTACGAGCAGTACTTC.

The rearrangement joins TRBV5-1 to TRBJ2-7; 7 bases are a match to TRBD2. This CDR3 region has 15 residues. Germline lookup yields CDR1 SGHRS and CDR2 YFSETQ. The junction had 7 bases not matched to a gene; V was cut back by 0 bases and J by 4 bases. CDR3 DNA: TGCGCCAGCAGCTTGGTTGGCGGGAGCGTATACGAGCAGTACTTC. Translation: CASSLVGGSVYEQYF.

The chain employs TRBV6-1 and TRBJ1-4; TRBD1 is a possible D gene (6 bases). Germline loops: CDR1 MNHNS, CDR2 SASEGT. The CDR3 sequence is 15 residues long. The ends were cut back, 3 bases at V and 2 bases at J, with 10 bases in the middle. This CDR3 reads CASSEQGITNEKLFF. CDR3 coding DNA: TGTGCCAGCAGTGAGCAGGGGATTACTAATGAAAAACTGTTTTTT.

CDR3 bases: TGTGCCACCGTTGCTAGCGGGTGGGGGAATGAGCAGTTCTTC. This gives the protein CATVASGWGNEQFF. The V and J genes are TRBV24-1 and TRBJ2-1; 8 bases are shared with TRBD2. This CDR3 is built from 14 residues. Germline V lookup: CDR1 KGHDR, CDR2 SFDVKD. The J segment lost 7 bases and the V segment lost 9 bases, leaving 10 bases of the junction unmatched.

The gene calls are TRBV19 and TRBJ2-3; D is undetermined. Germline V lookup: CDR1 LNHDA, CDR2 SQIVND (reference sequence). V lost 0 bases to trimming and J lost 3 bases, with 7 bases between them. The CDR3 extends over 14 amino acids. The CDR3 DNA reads TGTGCCAGTAGTATAGATCGTAGTACAGATACGCAGTATTTT. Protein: CASSIDRSTDTQYF.

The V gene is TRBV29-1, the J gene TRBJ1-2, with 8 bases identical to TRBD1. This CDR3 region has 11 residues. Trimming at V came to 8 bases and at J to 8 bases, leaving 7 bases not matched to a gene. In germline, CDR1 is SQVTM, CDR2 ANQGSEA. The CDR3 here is CSSPGQVGYTF. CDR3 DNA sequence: TGCAGCTCGCCGGGACAGGTAGGCTACACCTTC.

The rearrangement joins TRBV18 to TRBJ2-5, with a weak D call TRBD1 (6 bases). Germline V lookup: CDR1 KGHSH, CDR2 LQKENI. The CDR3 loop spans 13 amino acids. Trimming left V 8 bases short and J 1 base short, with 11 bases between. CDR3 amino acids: CASGQSAQETQYF. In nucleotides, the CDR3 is TGTGCCAGCGGACAGAGTGCCCAAGAGACCCAGTACTTC.

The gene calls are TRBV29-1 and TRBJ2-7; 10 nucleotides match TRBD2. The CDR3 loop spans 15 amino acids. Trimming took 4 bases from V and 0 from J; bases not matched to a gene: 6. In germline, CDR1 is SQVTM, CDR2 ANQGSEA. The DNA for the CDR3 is TGCAGCGTTGCCGGGACTAGCGACAACTCCTACGAGCAGTACTTC. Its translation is CSVAGTSDNSYEQYF.

The chain's CDR3 is CASSVRGRQGYTF. The CDR3 DNA reads as TGTGCCAGCAGTGTCCGAGGGAGGCAAGGCTACACCTTC. The chain joins TRBV28 to TRBJ1-2, with unresolved D. Germline V gene lookup returns CDR1 MDHEN and CDR2 SYDVKM. This CDR3 spans 13 amino acids. V was cut by 5 bases and J by 8 bases, with 15 bases left in between.

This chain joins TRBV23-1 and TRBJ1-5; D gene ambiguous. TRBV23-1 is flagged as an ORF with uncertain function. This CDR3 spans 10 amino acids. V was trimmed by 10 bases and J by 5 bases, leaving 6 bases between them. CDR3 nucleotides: TGCGCCACCTCTGATCAGCCCCAGCATTTT. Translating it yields CATSDQPQHF.

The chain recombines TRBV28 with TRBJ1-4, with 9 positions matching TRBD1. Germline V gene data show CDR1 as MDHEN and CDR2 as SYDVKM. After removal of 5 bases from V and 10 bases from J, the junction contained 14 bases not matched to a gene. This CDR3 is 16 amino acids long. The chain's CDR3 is CASSPMDRGTGGKLFF. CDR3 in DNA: TGTGCCAGCAGTCCCATGGACAGGGGTACGGGTGGAAAACTGTTTTTT. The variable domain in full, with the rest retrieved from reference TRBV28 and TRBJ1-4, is DVKVTQSSRYLVKRTGEKVFLECVQDMDHENMFWYRQDPGLGLRLIYFSYDVKMKEKGDIPEGYSVSREKKERFSLILESASTNQTSMYLCASSPMDRGTGGKLFFGSGTQLSVL.

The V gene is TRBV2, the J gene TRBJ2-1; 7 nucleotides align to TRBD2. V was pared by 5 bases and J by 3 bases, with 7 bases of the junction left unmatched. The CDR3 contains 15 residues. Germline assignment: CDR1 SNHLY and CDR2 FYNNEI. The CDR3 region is CASSLGSGIYNEQFF. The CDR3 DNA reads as TGTGCCAGCAGTCTGGGCAGCGGGATCTACAATGAGCAGTTCTTC.

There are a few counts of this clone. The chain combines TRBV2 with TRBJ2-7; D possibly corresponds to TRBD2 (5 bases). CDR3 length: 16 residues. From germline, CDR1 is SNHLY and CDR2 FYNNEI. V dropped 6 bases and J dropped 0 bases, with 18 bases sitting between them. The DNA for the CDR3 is TGTGCCAGCAGCGTATCAGGACTCCGGAGCTCCTACGAGCAGTACTTC. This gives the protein CASSVSGLRSSYEQYF.

In DNA, the CDR3 is TGTGCCACCGGAGCTAGCGGGAGTTACGAGCAGTACTTC. This translates into CATGASGSYEQYF. The chain combines TRBV24-1 with TRBJ2-7; 10 bases agree with TRBD2. CDR1 and CDR2 from the germline V gene are KGHDR and SFDVKD. The CDR3 totals 13 residues. Trimming cost V 9 bases and J 4 bases; bases outside gene matches: 5.

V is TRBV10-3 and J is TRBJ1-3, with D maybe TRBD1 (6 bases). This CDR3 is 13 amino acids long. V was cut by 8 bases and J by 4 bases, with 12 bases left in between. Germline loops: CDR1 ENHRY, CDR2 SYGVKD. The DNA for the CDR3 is TGTGCCATCGGGGCGACAGGCGGAAACACCATATATTTT. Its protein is CAIGATGGNTIYF.

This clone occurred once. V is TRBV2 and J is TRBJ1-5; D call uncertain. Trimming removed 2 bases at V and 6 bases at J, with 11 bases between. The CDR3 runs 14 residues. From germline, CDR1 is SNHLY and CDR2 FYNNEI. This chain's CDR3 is CASSEHSESQPQHF. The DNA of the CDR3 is TGTGCCAGCAGTGAACACAGTGAGTCTCAGCCCCAGCATTTT.

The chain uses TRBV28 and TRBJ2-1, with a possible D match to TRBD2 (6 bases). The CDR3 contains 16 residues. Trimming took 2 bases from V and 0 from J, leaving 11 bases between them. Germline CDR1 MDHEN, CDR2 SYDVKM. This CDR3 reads CASSLDGGSSYNEQFF. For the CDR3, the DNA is TGTGCCAGCAGTTTAGATGGGGGGAGCTCCTACAATGAGCAGTTCTTC.